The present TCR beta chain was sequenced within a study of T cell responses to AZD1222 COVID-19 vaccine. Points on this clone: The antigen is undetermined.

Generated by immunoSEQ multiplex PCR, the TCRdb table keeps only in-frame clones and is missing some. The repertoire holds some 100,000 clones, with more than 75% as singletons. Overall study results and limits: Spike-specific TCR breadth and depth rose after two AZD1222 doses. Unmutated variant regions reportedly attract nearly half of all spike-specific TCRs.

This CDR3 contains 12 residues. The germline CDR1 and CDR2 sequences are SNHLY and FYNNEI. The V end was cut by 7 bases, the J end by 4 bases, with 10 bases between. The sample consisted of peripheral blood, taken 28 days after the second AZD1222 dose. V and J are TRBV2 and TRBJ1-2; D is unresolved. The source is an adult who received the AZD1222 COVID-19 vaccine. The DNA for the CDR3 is TGTGCCAGCAAACCGGACCTCTATGGCTACACCTTC. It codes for CASKPDLYGYTF.